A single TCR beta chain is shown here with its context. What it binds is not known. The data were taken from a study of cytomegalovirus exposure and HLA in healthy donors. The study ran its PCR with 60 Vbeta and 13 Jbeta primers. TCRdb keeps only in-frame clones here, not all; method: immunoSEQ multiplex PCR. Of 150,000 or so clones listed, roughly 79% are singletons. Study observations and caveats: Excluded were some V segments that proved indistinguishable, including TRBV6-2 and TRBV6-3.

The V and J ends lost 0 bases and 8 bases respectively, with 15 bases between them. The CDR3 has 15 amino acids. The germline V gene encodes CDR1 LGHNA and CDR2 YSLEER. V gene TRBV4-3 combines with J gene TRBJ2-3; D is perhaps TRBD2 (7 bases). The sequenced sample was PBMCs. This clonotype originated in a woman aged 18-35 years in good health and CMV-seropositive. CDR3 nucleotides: TGCGCCAGCAGCCAAGATCGGGGGGCCCGGGGTACGCAGTATTTT. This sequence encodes CASSQDRGARGTQYF.